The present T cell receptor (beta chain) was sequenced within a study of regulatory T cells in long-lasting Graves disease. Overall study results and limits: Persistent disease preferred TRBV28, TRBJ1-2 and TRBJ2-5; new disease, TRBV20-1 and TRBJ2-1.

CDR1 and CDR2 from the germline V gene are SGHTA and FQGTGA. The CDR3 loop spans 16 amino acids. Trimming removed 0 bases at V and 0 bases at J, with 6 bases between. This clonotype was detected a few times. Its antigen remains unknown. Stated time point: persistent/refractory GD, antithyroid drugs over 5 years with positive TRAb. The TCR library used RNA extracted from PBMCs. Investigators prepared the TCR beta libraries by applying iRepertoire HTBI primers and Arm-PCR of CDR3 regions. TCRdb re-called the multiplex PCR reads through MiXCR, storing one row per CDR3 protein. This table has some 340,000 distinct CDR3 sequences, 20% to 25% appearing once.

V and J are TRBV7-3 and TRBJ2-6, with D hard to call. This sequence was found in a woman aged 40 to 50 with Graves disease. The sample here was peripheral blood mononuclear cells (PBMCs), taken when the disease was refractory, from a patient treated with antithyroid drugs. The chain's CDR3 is CASSLTRSSGANVLTF. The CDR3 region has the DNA TGTGCCAGCAGCTTAACTAGGAGCTCTGGGGCCAACGTCCTGACTTTC.